These T cell receptor beta chains were read from a single sample in a study of blood T cell repertoires in COVID-19. Sequencing was performed with immunoSEQ multiplex PCR; in TCRdb, only in-frame clones are kept and a portion is missing. This sample carries approximately 490,000 clones, around 90% of them seen once, and the ten largest clones take under 0.85%. The sample was PBMCs or T cells enriched from blood (not recorded which). The receptors derive from a woman aged 18-30 years who had recovered from COVID-19. The CDR3 runs from the conserved cysteine through the conserved F or W. A D gene is named only where the DNA matches it firmly. Clone size appears in some rows only: once, few, many, or a class for an expanded clone.

CDR3: CASSEMRGSYNEQFF
DNA: TGTGCCAGCAGTGAAATGCGGGGCTCCTACAATGAGCAGTTCTTC
V: TRBV2
size: .
J: TRBJ2-1
D: .

CDR3: CAWRRTSGTYEQYF
DNA: TGTGCCTGGAGGCGGACTAGCGGGACCTACGAGCAGTACTTC
V: TRBV30
size: once
J: TRBJ2-7
D: TRBD2

CDR3: CASSFRGGGYEQYF
DNA: TGTGCCAGCAGCTTTCGTGGGGGCGGTTACGAGCAGTACTTC
V: TRBV7-6
size: .
J: TRBJ2-7
D: .

CDR3: CASTQRGARSPLHF
DNA: TGTGCCAGCACCCAGCGGGGGGCGCGGTCACCCCTCCACTTT
V: TRBV28
size: once
J: TRBJ1-6
D: .

CDR3: CASSLAGGPNSPLHF
DNA: TGCGCCAGCAGCTTGGCAGGGGGCCCCAATTCACCCCTCCACTTT
V: TRBV5-1
size: .
J: TRBJ1-6
D: TRBD1

CDR3: CSVDSHNGNTEAFF
DNA: TGCAGCGTGGACAGCCATAATGGTAACACTGAAGCTTTCTTT
V: TRBV29-1
size: .
J: TRBJ1-1
D: .

CDR3: CASSLASYNTIYF
DNA: TGTGCCAGCAGTTTGGCCAGTTATAACACCATATATTTT
V: TRBV12-3/TRBV12-4
size: .
J: TRBJ1-3
D: .

CDR3: CASSLLLDTQYF
DNA: TGTGCCAGCAGCTTACTCTTAGATACGCAGTATTTT
V: TRBV11-2
size: .
J: TRBJ2-3
D: .

CDR3: CASSPGEMALETQYF
DNA: TGTGCCAGCAGCCCCGGGGAGATGGCATTGGAGACCCAGTACTTC
V: TRBV5-4
size: .
J: TRBJ2-5
D: .

CDR3: CASSLGQEQFF
DNA: TGTGCCAGCAGCTTAGGGCAGGAGCAGTTCTTC
V: TRBV7-8
size: few
J: TRBJ2-1
D: .

CDR3: CASSLAWTGEGRTGELFF
DNA: TGTGCCAGCAGCTTAGCCTGGACAGGGGAAGGGAGGACCGGGGAGCTGTTTTTT
V: TRBV7-8
size: .
J: TRBJ2-2
D: TRBD1

CDR3: CASLRGLNSPLHF
DNA: TGTGCCTCCCTAAGGGGATTGAATTCACCCCTCCACTTT
V: TRBV28
size: .
J: TRBJ1-6
D: .

CDR3: CASSSGGALNTQYF
DNA: TGTGCCAGTAGTAGCGGGGGGGCCTTAAATACGCAGTATTTT
V: TRBV19
size: .
J: TRBJ2-3
D: TRBD2

CDR3: CASKSDRADSYEQYF
DNA: TGTGCCAGTAAGTCGGACAGGGCCGACTCCTACGAGCAGTACTTC
V: TRBV19
size: .
J: TRBJ2-7
D: TRBD1

CDR3: CASSYDSRTGAVYEQYF
DNA: TGTGCCAGCAGTTACGATTCGAGGACAGGGGCGGTCTACGAGCAGTACTTC
V: TRBV6-2/TRBV6-3
size: .
J: TRBJ2-7
D: TRBD1

CDR3: CASSQDRAGTNHEQFF
DNA: TGCGCCAGCAGCCAAGATAGGGCGGGAACGAATCATGAGCAGTTCTTC
V: TRBV4-1
size: once
J: TRBJ2-1
D: .

CDR3: CASSMGQGRPQHF
DNA: TGTGCCAGCAGTATGGGACAGGGGAGGCCCCAGCATTTT
V: TRBV2
size: .
J: TRBJ1-5
D: TRBD1

CDR3: CASSMGGEDHNEQFF
DNA: TGTGCCAGTAGTATGGGAGGGGAGGATCACAATGAGCAGTTCTTC
V: TRBV19
size: .
J: TRBJ2-1
D: TRBD2

CDR3: CSAVGEKDRRSYTF
DNA: TGCAGCGCCGTTGGGGAGAAAGACAGGAGAAGCTACACCTTC
V: TRBV29-1
size: once
J: TRBJ1-2
D: .

CDR3: CASSLNPPVYEQYF
DNA: TGCGCCAGCAGCCTAAATCCCCCGGTCTACGAGCAGTACTTC
V: TRBV10-2
size: .
J: TRBJ2-7
D: .

CDR3: CASSSARDSGTDTQYF
DNA: TGTGCCAGCAGCTCCGCCCGGGACAGTGGCACAGATACGCAGTATTTT
V: TRBV28
size: .
J: TRBJ2-3
D: TRBD1

CDR3: CASSPGGILANYGYTF
DNA: TGTGCCAGCAGCCCCGGCGGTATACTGGCTAACTATGGCTACACCTTC
V: TRBV7-8
size: .
J: TRBJ1-2
D: .

CDR3: CASSPRRGSNTEAFF
DNA: TGTGCCAGTAGTCCTCGAAGAGGGTCGAACACTGAAGCTTTCTTT
V: TRBV19
size: .
J: TRBJ1-1
D: .

CDR3: CASSLIGGGNTEAFF
DNA: TGCGCCAGCAGCCTTATAGGAGGCGGGAACACTGAAGCTTTCTTT
V: TRBV4-1
size: .
J: TRBJ1-1
D: .

CDR3: CASSFSIPTERSNYGYTF
DNA: TGTGCCAGCAGTTTCAGCATCCCGACAGAGCGTTCTAACTATGGCTACACCTTC
V: TRBV27
size: .
J: TRBJ1-2
D: .

CDR3: CASTYPGQTSKCYGYTF
DNA: TGTGCCAGCACCTACCCCGGACAGACAAGTAAATGCTATGGCTACACCTTC
V: TRBV21-1
size: .
J: TRBJ1-2
D: .

CDR3: CASTSGMRDTNTGELFF
DNA: TGTGCCAGCACCTCCGGGATGAGAGACACGAACACCGGGGAGCTGTTTTTT
V: TRBV27
size: .
J: TRBJ2-2
D: .

CDR3: CASSLRPQTGSWGYTF
DNA: TGCGCCAGCAGCTTGCGACCTCAGACAGGTTCCTGGGGCTACACCTTC
V: TRBV5-1
size: .
J: TRBJ1-2
D: .

CDR3: CASSGTSEIEQYF
DNA: TGTGCCAGCAGTGGGACTAGCGAGATCGAGCAGTACTTC
V: TRBV2
size: .
J: TRBJ2-7
D: TRBD2

CDR3: CASGWGHNTEAFF
DNA: TGTGCCAGCGGATGGGGACACAACACTGAAGCTTTCTTT
V: TRBV3-1/TRBV3-2
size: once
J: TRBJ1-1
D: .

CDR3: CAWNPTGNTEAFF
DNA: TGTGCCTGGAACCCCACTGGGAACACTGAAGCTTTCTTT
V: TRBV30
size: .
J: TRBJ1-1
D: .

CDR3: CAWTSITAKTDTQYF
DNA: TGTGCCTGGACCTCGATCACCGCTAAGACAGATACGCAGTATTTT
V: TRBV30
size: .
J: TRBJ2-3
D: .

CDR3: CASSLYRGRGYTF
DNA: TGTGCCAGCAGTCTTTACAGGGGGCGAGGCTACACCTTC
V: TRBV12-3/TRBV12-4
size: .
J: TRBJ1-2
D: TRBD1

CDR3: CASSDSSNQPQHF
DNA: TGTGCCAGCAGTGACAGTAGCAATCAGCCCCAGCATTTT
V: TRBV2
size: once
J: TRBJ1-5
D: .

CDR3: CASSSFADYTDTQYF
DNA: TGCGCCAGCAGTTCCTTCGCAGATTACACAGATACGCAGTATTTT
V: TRBV4-1
size: .
J: TRBJ2-3
D: .

CDR3: CASSLAGGQERNEKLFF
DNA: TGTGCCAGCAGCTTGGCCGGGGGACAGGAACGAAATGAAAAACTGTTTTTT
V: TRBV5-4
size: few
J: TRBJ1-4
D: TRBD1

CDR3: CASSSRGQETQYF
DNA: TGTGCCAGCAGTTCAAGGGGGCAGGAGACCCAGTACTTC
V: TRBV12-3/TRBV12-4
size: .
J: TRBJ2-5
D: TRBD1

CDR3: CASSNFGGGDTGELFF
DNA: TGTGCCAGTAGTAATTTCGGCGGGGGAGACACCGGGGAGCTGTTTTTT
V: TRBV19
size: .
J: TRBJ2-2
D: TRBD2

CDR3: CASSYPGLAGGRGETQYF
DNA: TGTGCCAGCAGTTACCCCGGACTAGCGGGGGGGCGCGGGGAGACCCAGTACTTC
V: TRBV6-2/TRBV6-3
size: .
J: TRBJ2-5
D: TRBD2

CDR3: CAWSSGGNQPQHF
DNA: TGTGCCTGGAGTAGCGGGGGCAATCAGCCCCAGCATTTT
V: TRBV30
size: few
J: TRBJ1-5
D: .

CDR3: CASRRTDFYGYTF
DNA: TGTGCCAGCAGACGGACGGACTTCTATGGCTACACCTTC
V: TRBV16
size: .
J: TRBJ1-2
D: .

CDR3: CASSLLSGGAGETQYF
DNA: TGTGCCAGCAGCCTGCTTAGCGGGGGGGCCGGGGAGACCCAGTACTTC
V: TRBV4-2
size: few
J: TRBJ2-5
D: TRBD2

CDR3: CASSSLKGAYTEAFF
DNA: TGTGCCAGCAGCTCTCTAAAGGGGGCGTACACTGAAGCTTTCTTT
V: TRBV11-2
size: .
J: TRBJ1-1
D: TRBD1

CDR3: CASSQAPPTGYEKLFF
DNA: TGCGCCAGCAGCCAAGCTCCCCCGACAGGTTATGAAAAACTGTTTTTT
V: TRBV4-1
size: once
J: TRBJ1-4
D: .

CDR3: CASSETWHHNSPLHF
DNA: TGTGCCAGCAGTGAAACGTGGCACCATAATTCACCCCTCCACTTT
V: TRBV2
size: .
J: TRBJ1-6
D: .

CDR3: CASSLNSGSYEQYF
DNA: TGCGCCAGCAGCTTGAATAGCGGGTCCTACGAGCAGTACTTC
V: TRBV5-1
size: .
J: TRBJ2-7
D: TRBD2

CDR3: CASVLAVDTEAFF
DNA: TGTGCCAGCGTCCTAGCGGTAGACACTGAAGCTTTCTTT
V: TRBV2
size: once
J: TRBJ1-1
D: .